The clone carrying this T cell receptor (beta chain) appeared many times. As yet, its antigen is unknown. Because the library targeted alpha chains, this beta chain is an off-target read whose size means little. This entry belongs to a study of spatial heterogeneity in lung cancer. For the study at large: Counts of TCR transcripts in tumor regions correlated strongly with a matched bulk RNA-seq T cell module score.

TCRdb redid the calling of the 5' RACE reads with MiXCR, one entry per CDR3 protein. The table includes more than 15,000 distinct CDR3 sequences, more than 5.5% detected once. Overall study results and limits: It was found that expanded intratumoral alpha and beta TCR counts tracked tumor mutation counts.

Between the trimmed V and J ends, which lost 6 bases and 8 bases, there was a span of 32 bases. Germline CDR1 is SGHTS and CDR2 is YDEGEE. The CDR3 contains 18 residues. Noted time point: sample taken at primary tumor resection. The donors, 70 to 80 patients with untreated early-stage non-small cell lung cancer, provided the samples. Without sorting, whole RNA was sequenced from tumor, nontumor lung or frozen PBMC. The source was lung tumor tissue, collected at surgery. The chain recombines TRBV5-8 with TRBJ1-2; possibly TRBD1 for D (5 bases). This receptor was taken from a male donor with early-stage non-small cell lung cancer. The CDR3 sequence is CASIILGQDSPSLRGYTF. The CDR3 coding sequence is TGTGCCAGCATTATTTTAGGTCAAGACAGCCCTTCCCTTCGCGGCTACACCTTC.